This T cell receptor beta chain is drawn from a study of T cell responses to AZD1222 COVID-19 vaccine. TCRdb's table, derived via immunoSEQ multiplex PCR, lists solely in-frame clones and lacks some. Of about 120,000 clones listed, 90% are singletons. V lost 0 bases and J lost 0, with 6 bases in between. Germline V CDR1 and CDR2: GTSNPN, SVGIG (reference sequence). The CDR3 covers 14 residues. The clonotype originates from an adult in good health. The specimen comprised peripheral blood, sampled on day 0 of AZD1222 vaccination. V gene TRBV30 combines with J gene TRBJ1-3; D unresolved. CDR3 sequence reads: CAWSVGSSGNTIYF. CDR3 bases: TGTGCCTGGAGTGTGGGAAGCTCTGGAAACACCATATATTTT.